This TCR beta chain appears in the sequencing data of a study of blood T cell repertoires in COVID-19. The repertoire was sequenced with immunoSEQ multiplex PCR; TCRdb's copy has only in-frame clones and lacks some. The table shows roughly 220,000 clones, with 90% occurring only once. The CDR3 extends over 14 amino acids. Trimming removed 0 bases from V and 3 bases from J, with 10 bases in between. Germline V gene sequence: CDR1 SGHNT, CDR2 YYREEE (reference sequence). This TCR derives from a young man who had been exposed to COVID-19. Specimen: PBMCs or T cells enriched from blood (not recorded which). The V call is TRBV5-4, the J call TRBJ2-7, with D possibly TRBD2 on 5 matching bases. CDR3 loop: CASSLGTPFYEQYF. The CDR3 DNA follows: TGTGCCAGCAGCTTGGGGACTCCCTTCTACGAGCAGTACTTC.